This T cell receptor beta chain was identified in a study of cytomegalovirus exposure and HLA in healthy donors listed by TCRdb under 2017. For context, the study as a whole: An earlier analysis of approximately 640 of the donors reported approximately 290 Gb of sequence data and around 110 million unique TCR beta sequences from around 200 million T cells. Of the roughly 390 genotyped donors, 75% to 85% were placed in the genetic ancestry cluster associated with self-reported Caucasian donors. An early release that covered some 640 HLA-typed donors contained about 300 gigabases of sequencing data and 85 million to 100 million unique TCR sequences. On average, over 200,000 unique TCR beta nucleotide sequences were sequenced per donor among a few hundred genotyped donors of the cohort, with approximately 18% of those sequences being non-productive. The number of donors typed differed by locus, with 629-630 for A, B, C, DRB1 and DQB1, 522 for DQA1, about 610 for DPA1, and around 460 for DPB1. Both class I and class II loci were covered by HLA typing, at four-digit resolution. The study used immunosequencing to profile the T cell repertoires of 666 subjects and linked those repertoires to cytomegalovirus serostatus. Besides the first cohort of 550 to 750 subjects, a separate validation cohort made up of roughly 120 different subjects was used. Every repertoire in the discovery cohort had been generated on one and the same sequencing platform. The aim of the study was to test whether cataloging public T cell receptors could identify signatures of past pathogen exposure. Because of strong linkage in the cohort, roughly 5 DR-DQ haplotypes were treated as single units for association and clustering. Rather than using new phenotypic data, the later analysis identified candidate immune exposures from TCR beta sequences and from how often those sequences occurred across donors. A later analysis re-examined previously published TCR beta repertoires from roughly 650 donors and added high-resolution HLA genotyping to investigate patterns of TCR occurrence. To decide whether each TCR beta V gene segment behaved as functional or pseudogenic, an earlier analysis of approximately 600 of the donors relied on high-throughput TCR beta sequencing. To predict cytomegalovirus infection status, the study brought together high-throughput TCR immunosequencing, statistical association of individual TCRs with disease status, and machine learning. A later genetic analysis used genome-wide SNP genotypes for about 65% of the 666 donors, treating that subset as a discovery cohort. Alongside the repertoire data, information on donor age, sex, ethnicity and CMV serostatus was compiled.

The cohort was made up of around 720 healthy bone marrow donors. Cohort members were all nominally healthy when sampled, although unrecorded immune exposures were likely present. The donor tested CMV seropositive, placing the donor among the 289 seropositive members of the cohort. Every donor gave a peripheral blood sample, and the peripheral blood mononuclear cells from that sample were used for TCR beta sequencing. The Qiagen DNeasy Blood Extraction Kit was used to extract genomic DNA from the blood cell samples. From a lookup of the germline V gene (reference sequence), CDR1 and CDR2 are SGHNT and YYREEE. The V and J ends are trimmed by 0 bases and 2 bases, leaving 18 bases between them. Measured from the cysteine to the phenylalanine, the CDR3 is 18 residues long. The CDR3 DNA has 54 bases and is translated from base 1. Concerning this clone: The antigen this receptor binds is unknown. Base qualities are not at hand, and no much larger clone is one base apart.

Results and caveats for the whole study, not just this receptor: An earlier analysis of 450 to 750 of the donors showed that most TCR beta V segments appeared in productive rearrangements either about 87% or about 30% of the time, which broadly matched IMGT annotations. A further reported finding was that TCR beta sequences accurately predicted the HLA-A and HLA-B alleles for most subjects in the first cohort. V-gene and J-gene trimming of TCR beta chains was associated with a missense DCLRE1C variant in a later genetic analysis, and the association was replicated in an independent cohort. A few of the identified cytomegalovirus-associated TCR beta chains were confirmed in vitro to be specific for cytomegalovirus antigens. According to a later analysis, most CMV-associated TCR beta chains appeared to be HLA-restricted, and the HLA associations seemed to be driven largely by CMV exposure. Correlated functional status among segregating V segments might be attributable to linkage disequilibrium, but an unknown experimental factor could not be ruled out. The study listed approximately 150 TCR beta chains as associated with cytomegalovirus. Because HLA typing was unavailable for some donors at each locus, only the typed subset was used in association tests. At a false discovery rate of 0.05, a later analysis linked some 17,000 TCR beta sequences to specific HLA alleles. A later genetic analysis reported fewer N-insertions in productive TCRs among donors in an Asian-associated ancestry cluster than the roughly 620-donor mean. Some IMGT-functional V segments, including TRBV6-2 and TRBV6-3, could not be told apart with the 87-base-pair reads, so those segments were excluded. In a later analysis, HLA-associated TCR beta chains were found to be more clonally expanded and to have lower generation probabilities than equally common non-associated chains. A later analysis found that TCR association rates varied across HLA loci, with DRB1 alleles showing the most associated TCRs and HLA-C alleles the fewest. Roughly uniform sequencing depth across donors was assumed in presence/absence analyses, although this assumption may not hold. The classifier was reported to diagnose cytomegalovirus status with high specificity and sensitivity in both the original cohort and the validation cohort. Assigning TCR associations to individual alleles was difficult when HLA alleles, especially DR and DQ, strongly co-occurred. CMV serostatus was the only immune exposure information available for the cohort. Most TCR sequences were seen in very few donors, while some public TCRs were found in many individuals. According to the authors, the approach could potentially be generalized to other disease states and immunological phenotypes. Only TCR beta chains were sequenced in this cohort, and the absence of alpha or paired-chain data limited detectable features. According to a later analysis, parvovirus B19, influenza, CMV and Epstein-Barr virus appeared linked to several top co-occurrence clusters. The earlier analysis of some 560 of the donors excluded about 16 rarely observed V segments, including chromosome 9 orphons, because counts were too low. A cluster of highly shared sequence variants was judged likely to represent a technical artifact of the sequencing pipeline.

Libraries were prepared through the immunoSEQ multiplex PCR assay. For the multiplex PCR, a mixture combining 60 forward primers for TCR Vbeta segments and 13 reverse primers for TCR Jbeta segments was used. The CDR3 region of rearranged TCR beta genes was amplified from genomic DNA by a multiplex PCR assay. Amplified TCR beta libraries were sequenced as 87-base-pair reads on the Illumina HiSeq System. In the source study's methods: A later analysis tallied roughly 78 million unique TCR beta chains across the 666 repertoires, and about 10 million of those chains were shared by two or more donors. A nearest-neighbor algorithm error-corrected the raw reads and collapsed the reads into unique sequences, merging closely related sequences to remove PCR and sequencing errors. Alignment of CDR3 sequences to IMGT reference sequences was used to assign V, D and J gene segments. For a sequence to be retained, a match of at least six nucleotides was required to both a V gene segment and a J gene segment. A rearrangement was called productive if the CDR3 had no stop codons and remained in frame with V and J, and every other rearrangement was called non-productive. CDR3 was defined according to IMGT convention as the region running from the second conserved V-encoded cysteine to the conserved J-encoded phenylalanine. In an earlier analysis of more than 550 of the donors, sequences lacking an unambiguous match to a single V gene segment were excluded. An earlier analysis of a few hundred of the donors classified V segments as functional when productive rearrangements were above 56.7% and as segregating when the standard deviation between donors was above 5%. A statistical classification framework was built to diagnose cytomegalovirus status from the catalog of TCR beta chain sequences. V and J gene assignment, in a later analysis, came from comparing TCR nucleotide sequences with IMGT/GENE-DB human TR gene sequences. Using the TCRdist pipeline, a later analysis assigned CDR3 sequences along with most-parsimonious VDJ recombination scenarios. In a later analysis, every TCR beta chain was defined by the combination of its CDR3 amino acid sequence and its V-gene family, and reads without a unique V-gene family were dropped. As a way to deal with suspected cross-contamination and a sequencing artifact, a later analysis dropped more than 500 nucleotide sequences that were highly shared and had low generation probability. In a later analysis, a clonal expansion index for each public chain was calculated from normalized within-repertoire ranks of inferred template counts. Generation probabilities in a later analysis came from a VDJ recombination model fitted to out-of-frame rearrangements, and those results were checked against IGoR. Hypergeometric tests were used in a later analysis to score TCR-TCR, TCR-HLA and TCR-CMV co-occurrence, with a repertoire-size bias correction applied to the TCR pairs. False discovery rates were estimated in a later analysis by permuting HLA or CMV assignments 20 times. In a later analysis, co-occurring TCRs were grouped with DBSCAN, and TCRdist sequence similarity was added when clustering was performed within HLA-allele-positive subsets. For co-occurrence clustering, repertoires with fewer than 30,000 or more than 120,000 public chains were excluded, along with roughly 5 repertoires with anomalous nucleotide sharing. Sourced from immuneACCESS, this table was stored by TCRdb with only in-frame sequences that have V and J called. A share of the clones is absent; for the studies checked, an unresolved V gene accounts for under half, and the remainder has no known explanation. The V and J calls and clone size were taken over from that table, and D and trimming were inferred from the DNA. The table for this sample lists over 140,000 clones; almost 85% of them were counted only once. Clones ranked in the top ten supply 1.4% of the sample.

The rearranged chain carries TRBV5-4 and TRBJ1-3, with no confidently assigned D gene. Sample: PBMCs. The TCR sequence derives from a man aged 30-40 years in good health and CMV-seropositive. The CDR3 region: CASSLDEEVGLPGNTIYF. The sequenced DNA is TGTGCCAGCAGCTTGGATGAAGAAGTTGGGCTTCCTGGAAACACCATATATTTT. The CDR3 plus the reference TRBV5-4 and TRBJ1-3 genes for the other parts give the full variable domain: ETGVTQSPTHLIKTRGQQVTLRCSSQSGHNTVSWYQQALGQGPQFIFQYYREEENGRGNFPPRFSGLQFPNYSSELNVNALELDDSALYLCASSLDEEVGLPGNTIYFGEGSWLTVV.